What follows is one T cell receptor (beta chain) and its context. Profiling relied on immunoSEQ multiplex PCR, and the TCRdb table lists in-frame clones only, not all of them. The sample records fewer than 200,000 clones, roughly 95% being singletons. Germline CDR1 and CDR2: SGHAT and FQNNGV. V lost 3 bases and J lost 2, with 13 bases in between. This CDR3 is built from 16 residues. The entry originates in a study of control samples from healthy donors and cancer patients. The sequencing input was blood. This sequence was found in a woman aged 30 to 39 in good health. V gene TRBV11-2 combines with J gene TRBJ1-4; D uncertain. As DNA, the CDR3 is TGTGCCAGCAGCTTTTTAGTTGATCCCACTAATGAAAAACTGTTTTTT. This encodes CASSFLVDPTNEKLFF. The whole variable domain, remainder taken from reference TRBV11-2 and TRBJ1-4, is EAGVAQSPRYKIIEKRQSVAFWCNPISGHATLYWYQQILGQGPKLLIQFQNNGVVDDSQLPKDRFSAERLKGVDSTLKIQPAKLEDSAVYLCASSFLVDPTNEKLFFGSGTQLSVL.